Listed below are T cell receptor beta chains from one sample, sequenced in a study of OX40 agonist ivuxolimab in advanced cancers. Produced via immunoSEQ multiplex PCR; TCRdb's table is partial and in-frame only. The repertoire holds about 90,000 clones, with approximately 85% as singletons. The source material was CD4+ or CD8+ T cells sorted from blood, sampled in a trial of the OX40 agonist ivuxolimab. These receptors came from an adult with an advanced solid tumor such as melanoma, head and neck, liver or kidney cancer. The CDR3 runs from the conserved cysteine through the conserved F or W. The D gene is left open where the match is weak. Size is omitted from some rows. Given values are once, few, many or a class for expanded clones.

v_gene	d_gene	abundance	j_gene	CDR3nt	CDR3aa
TRBV6-1	-	-	TRBJ1-1	TGTGCCAGCAGCCGAAAGGGGCCAGCTGAAGCTTTCTTT	CASSRKGPAEAFF
TRBV27	TRBD1	-	TRBJ2-6	TGTGCCAGTACGGACAGGTTGCCTGGGGCCAACGTCCTGACTTTC	CASTDRLPGANVLTF
TRBV4-2	TRBD2	-	TRBJ2-1	TGTGCCAGCAGCCACGGACTAGCGGGGGTCAATGAGCAGTTCTTC	CASSHGLAGVNEQFF
TRBV9	-	-	TRBJ2-7	TGTGCCAGCAGCGTAGGGGTCGGGACCTACGAGCAGTACTTC	CASSVGVGTYEQYF
TRBV2	-	-	TRBJ2-6	TGTGCCACCGAGTACTCCCCTCTCTCTGGGGCCAACGTCCTGACTTTC	CATEYSPLSGANVLTF
TRBV19	-	-	TRBJ2-5	TGTGCCAGTAGTATAGCGGCGACATCAGAGACCCAGTACTTC	CASSIAATSETQYF
TRBV5-1	-	-	TRBJ2-1	TGCGCCAGCAGCTTGGCCGGGACCGGGTCGGGTTGGAATGAGCAGTTCTTC	CASSLAGTGSGWNEQFF
TRBV5-1	TRBD1	-	TRBJ2-4	TGCGCCAGCAGCTTCCAATCGGGACAGGGTTTAAACATTCAGTACTTC	CASSFQSGQGLNIQYF
TRBV18	-	-	TRBJ1-1	TGTGCCAGCGCCGAAGGGGCGAACACTGAAGCTTTCTTT	CASAEGANTEAFF
TRBV29-1	-	few	TRBJ1-5	TGCAGCGTGGCGCCGGACCGATATAGCAATCAGCCCCAGCATTTT	CSVAPDRYSNQPQHF
TRBV7-2	TRBD1	few	TRBJ1-6	TGTGCCAGGAGAGCGTGGGGACAGGGTGTATCACCCCTCCACTTT	CARRAWGQGVSPLHF
TRBV2	-	-	TRBJ2-1	TGTGCCAGCAGTGAGCCCCCCGTTGAGCAGTTCTTC	CASSEPPVEQFF
TRBV5-1	TRBD2	once	TRBJ2-1	TGCGCCAGCAGCTTGGTGACTAGCGGTTACAATGAGCAGTTCTTC	CASSLVTSGYNEQFF
TRBV5-8	-	-	TRBJ2-5	TGTGCCAGCAGCGGGCCCAGGGGGGGTTTTCGGGAGACCCAGTACTTC	CASSGPRGGFRETQYF
TRBV9	-	-	TRBJ2-5	TGTGCCAGCAGCGTAGGTAGCGGAGGCCGCGAGACCCAGTACTTC	CASSVGSGGRETQYF
TRBV28	TRBD1	once	TRBJ2-7	TGTGCCAGCAGTGTTGGACAGGGTCTAACCTACGAGCAGTACTTC	CASSVGQGLTYEQYF
TRBV14	-	-	TRBJ1-2	TGTGCCAGCAGCCAAGAGTCCACGGCGTACTATGGCTACACCTTC	CASSQESTAYYGYTF
TRBV4-1	-	-	TRBJ1-1	TGCGCCAGCAGCCCCGGGGGGTTCTCTGAAGCTTTCTTT	CASSPGGFSEAFF
TRBV19	-	-	TRBJ2-6	TGTGCCACCACCCGGGGGCCCATCTCTGGGGCCAACGTCCTGACTTTC	CATTRGPISGANVLTF
TRBV5-1	-	-	TRBJ1-4	TGCGCCAGCAGCTTGACCCCCTCGGGGAAGGTCGTTGAAAAACTGTTTTTT	CASSLTPSGKVVEKLFF
TRBV6-1	-	-	TRBJ1-5	TGTGCCAGCAGTGAAAGGAGGGGGGATCAGCCCCAGCATTTT	CASSERRGDQPQHF
TRBV7-2	-	-	TRBJ1-4	TGTGCCAGCAGCTTAGGGCCTACAGAAATTGAAAAACTGTTTTTT	CASSLGPTEIEKLFF
TRBV7-2	-	-	TRBJ2-7	TGTGCCAGCAGCTTATTGCGAGCTTCGGACGAGCAGTACTTC	CASSLLRASDEQYF
TRBV15	TRBD2	-	TRBJ2-5	TGTGCCACCAGCAGGGAACTAGCGGGAGGGATGTACCAAGAGACCCAGTACTTC	CATSRELAGGMYQETQYF
TRBV5-1	-	-	TRBJ1-5	TGCGCCAGCAGCTTGGGGCAGGGCGGTCAGCCCCAGCATTTT	CASSLGQGGQPQHF
TRBV14	TRBD2	-	TRBJ2-1	TGTGCCAGCAGCCAGTTGACTAGCGAGAGCTCCTACAATGAGCAGTTCTTC	CASSQLTSESSYNEQFF
TRBV2	-	-	TRBJ1-4	TGTGCCAGCAGTGATTCGGGGCTCGATAATGAAAAACTGTTTTTT	CASSDSGLDNEKLFF
TRBV5-8	-	-	TRBJ1-2	TGTGCCAGCAGCTTGGACAGGGAAATGGATGGCTACACCTTC	CASSLDREMDGYTF
TRBV19	TRBD2	-	TRBJ2-1	TGTGCCAGTAGGCAGACAGGCATTCTAGCGGGAGGCTACAATGAGCAGTTCTTC	CASRQTGILAGGYNEQFF
TRBV7-3	TRBD2	-	TRBJ2-1	TGTGCCAGCAGCCCGAGGAGACTAGCGGGAGGGTACAATGAGCAGTTCTTC	CASSPRRLAGGYNEQFF
TRBV5-1	-	-	TRBJ2-3	TGCGCCAGCAGTGGACAGACTAGCACAGATACGCAGTATTTT	CASSGQTSTDTQYF
TRBV5-1	TRBD1	-	TRBJ1-3	TGCGCCAGCAGCTTAGGGGGCGCCTCTGGAAACACCATATATTTT	CASSLGGASGNTIYF
TRBV7-3	-	-	TRBJ2-6	TGTGCCAGCAGCAGCCGGACTGGCCGTACTGGGGCCAACGTCCTGACTTTC	CASSSRTGRTGANVLTF
TRBV13	-	-	TRBJ1-1	TGTGCCAGCAGCCCGCGAAGCTGGGGGGACACTGAAGCTTTCTTT	CASSPRSWGDTEAFF
TRBV30	-	-	TRBJ2-7	TGTGCCGGCCAGGTGGAGAATACCTACGAGCAGTACTTC	CAGQVENTYEQYF
TRBV5-6	-	-	TRBJ2-1	TGTGCCAGCAGCTTGATAGGGAACAATGAGCAGTTCTTC	CASSLIGNNEQFF
TRBV5-1	TRBD2	-	TRBJ2-5	TGCGCCAGCAGCTCGGGACTAGCGGGGGGGCATTTCCAAGAGACCCAGTACTTC	CASSSGLAGGHFQETQYF
TRBV5-1	-	few	TRBJ1-4	TGCGCCAGCAAAAGCCAGGGGCCGGGGGTAGAAAAACTGTTTTTT	CASKSQGPGVEKLFF
TRBV10-3	-	-	TRBJ2-3	TGTGCCATCAGTTCGTTAGGAGCTGGGAAAGATACGCAGTATTTT	CAISSLGAGKDTQYF
TRBV5-4	-	once	TRBJ2-5	TGTGCCAGCAGCTTCTGGTACCAAGAGACCCAGTACTTC	CASSFWYQETQYF
TRBV5-1	-	-	TRBJ2-2	TGCGCCAGCAGCTTGTCCCCCGAAAACTCGAACACCGGGGAGCTGTTTTTT	CASSLSPENSNTGELFF
TRBV18	-	-	TRBJ1-1	TGTGCCAGCTCACCACTGGATAGCATGAACACTGAAGCTTTCTTT	CASSPLDSMNTEAFF
TRBV29-1	-	-	TRBJ2-5	TGCAGCGTTGGCGGCTATCAAGAGACCCAGTACTTC	CSVGGYQETQYF